This TCR beta chain was recorded in a study of shared T cell receptors in the human thymus listed by TCRdb under 2021. In the study overall: The study investigated the way shared, self-reactive T-cell receptor alpha chains are produced in the human thymus.

Libraries were made using the immunoSEQ multiplex PCR assay. Entries here come from immuneACCESS through TCRdb and include only in-frame sequences with V and J called. Some clones fail to appear in such tables; in the studies checked, an unresolved V gene covers under half of the shortfall, and the cause of the remainder is unknown. Across this sample there are about 710,000 clones, with more than 70% seen only once. The biggest ten clones account for 0.0094% of the sample. With regard to this clone: Its antigen is unknown. No qualities accompany the bases; no much larger clone lies one base away.

The CDR3 runs 14 amino acids, cysteine and phenylalanine included. Only the CDR3 region is kept as DNA, spanning 42 bases read in frame from base 1. Via the germline V gene, CDR1 is MNHEY and CDR2 SVGAGI. V is clipped by 7 bases and J by 4 bases, and the sequence between their germline boundaries is 16 bases long. The sample was also reused in another study, on human thymus T cells. As described in the second report: The donors were immunologically healthy infants in Finland who had open corrective cardiac surgery for congenital heart defects. Thymus tissue was collected as surgical resects that were removed during corrective cardiac surgery. Biased V and J gene segment usage appeared to be present in both thymic and peripheral blood repertoires. The related research found that thymic TCR repertoires overlapped highly between unrelated individuals. The study used about 8 infant thymus samples plus four related peripheral blood samples to characterize TCR alpha and beta repertoires. Donor ages ranged from roughly 6 to 250 days, and the cohort comprised roughly 6 male and two female infants. After being mechanically released from the tissue, thymocytes were kept at -70 degrees C in pellets of about 8.5-32 million cells. Genomic DNA was extracted from frozen cell pellets with a QIAsymphony instrument. TCRB and TCRAD loci were amplified from a standardized quantity of quality-controlled genomic DNA using the immunoSEQ multiplex PCR assay. The amplicons covered the V(D)J region and were long enough to include the CDR3 and to identify the V and J genes. Amplicon sequencing was performed on an Illumina platform through the commercial immunoSEQ service. Primer bias and sequencing errors were corrected using previously described methods, and TCRAD and TCRB definitions followed the IMGT database. immunoSEQ Analyzer 3.0 and VDJTools were used for repertoire analysis, which covered basic statistics, V/J segment usage, diversity estimates, rarefaction and pairwise overlap. Diversity was estimated using the Chao1, ChaoE, Efron-Thisted, Shannon and inverse Simpson indices, and was also estimated on datasets down-sampled to the size of the smallest sample. For repertoire overlap, CDR3 nucleotide sequence, V gene and J gene had to match strictly, and clustering was done by Jaccard-based multidimensional scaling. On average, thymus samples yielded 810,000 or so unique TCRB clonotypes, whereas blood samples yielded 75,000 to 95,000.

The chain couples TRBV6-5 to TRBJ1-1; D gene: possibly TRBD1, on 5 matching bases. This TCR derives from a boy under two years old with a congenital heart defect. Donor details come from another sample of the same person, matched by shared clones. The specimen sequenced was thymocytes. The CDR3 region has the sequence CASISPGHPTEAFF. The sequence in DNA is TGTGCCAGCATTTCCCCTGGACATCCCACTGAAGCTTTCTTT.